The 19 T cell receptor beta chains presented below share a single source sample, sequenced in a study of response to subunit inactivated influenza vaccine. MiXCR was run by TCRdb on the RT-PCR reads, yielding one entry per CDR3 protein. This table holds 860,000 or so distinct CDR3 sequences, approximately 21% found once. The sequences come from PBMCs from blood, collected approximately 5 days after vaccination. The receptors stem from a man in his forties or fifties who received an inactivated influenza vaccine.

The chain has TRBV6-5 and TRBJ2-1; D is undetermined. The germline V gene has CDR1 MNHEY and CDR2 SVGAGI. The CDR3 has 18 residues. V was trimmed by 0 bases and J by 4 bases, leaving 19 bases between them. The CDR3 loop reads CASSYSPRSTFLYNEQFF. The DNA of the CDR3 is TGTGCCAGCAGTTACTCGCCACGATCTACATTTTTATACAATGAGCAGTTCTTC.

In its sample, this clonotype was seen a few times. DNA of the CDR3: TGTGCCAGCAGCGAAACAGGGACGAACTATGGCTACACCTTC. Its protein is CASSETGTNYGYTF. This chain connects TRBV9 to TRBJ1-2; tentatively, D is TRBD1 (6 bases). Per the germline V gene, CDR1 is SGDLS and CDR2 is YYNGEE. The CDR3 is 14 amino acids. Trimming removed 3 bases from V and 2 bases from J, with 11 bases in between.

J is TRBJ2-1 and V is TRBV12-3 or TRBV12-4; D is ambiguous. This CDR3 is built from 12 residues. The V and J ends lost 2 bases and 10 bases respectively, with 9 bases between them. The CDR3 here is CASSLSQIEQFF. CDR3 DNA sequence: TGTGCCAGCAGTTTAAGCCAGATAGAGCAGTTCTTC.

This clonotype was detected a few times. The chain's CDR3 is CASSPLVAGAHEQYF. The CDR3 DNA reads as TGCGCCAGCAGCCCACTGGTGGCAGGGGCCCACGAGCAGTACTTC. The chain combines TRBV5-1 with TRBJ2-7; D is possibly TRBD1 (6 bases). CDR3 length: 15 residues. Germline V CDR1 and CDR2: SGHRS, YFSETQ. The V and J ends lost 4 bases and 5 bases respectively, with 19 bases between them.

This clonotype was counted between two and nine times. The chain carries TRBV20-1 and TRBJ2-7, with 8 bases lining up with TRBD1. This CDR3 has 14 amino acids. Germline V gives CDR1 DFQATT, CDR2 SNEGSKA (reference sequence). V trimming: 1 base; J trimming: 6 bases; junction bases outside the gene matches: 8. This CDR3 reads CSARVLDRVAEQYF. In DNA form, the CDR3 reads TGCAGTGCTAGAGTGTTGGACAGGGTGGCCGAGCAGTACTTC.

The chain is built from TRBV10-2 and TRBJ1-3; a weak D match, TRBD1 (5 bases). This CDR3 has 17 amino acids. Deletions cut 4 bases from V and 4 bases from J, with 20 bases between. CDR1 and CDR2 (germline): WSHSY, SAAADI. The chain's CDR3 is CASSVGVGLLGGNTIYF. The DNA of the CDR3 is TGCGCCAGCAGTGTGGGGGTAGGTCTCTTGGGAGGAAACACCATATATTTT.

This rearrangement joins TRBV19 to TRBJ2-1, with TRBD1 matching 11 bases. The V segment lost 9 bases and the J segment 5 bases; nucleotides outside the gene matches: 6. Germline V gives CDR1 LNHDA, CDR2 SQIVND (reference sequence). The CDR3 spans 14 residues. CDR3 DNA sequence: TGTGCCAGCTGGGACAGGGGGGCAAACAATGAGCAGTTCTTC. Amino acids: CASWDRGANNEQFF.

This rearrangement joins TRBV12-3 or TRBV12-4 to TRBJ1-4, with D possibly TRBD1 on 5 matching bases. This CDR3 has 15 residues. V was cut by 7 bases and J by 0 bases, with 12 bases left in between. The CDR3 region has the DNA TGTGCCAGCATAAAGACAGCCTCAACTAATGAAAAACTGTTTTTT. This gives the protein CASIKTASTNEKLFF.

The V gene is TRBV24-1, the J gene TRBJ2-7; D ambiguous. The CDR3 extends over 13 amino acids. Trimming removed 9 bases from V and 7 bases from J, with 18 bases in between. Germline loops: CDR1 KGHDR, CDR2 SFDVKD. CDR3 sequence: CATRAGTHKEQYF. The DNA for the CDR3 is TGTGCCACCCGGGCCGGAACTCACAAAGAGCAGTACTTC.

The CDR3 is CASSPDRSGANVLTF. The CDR3 region has the DNA TGTGCCAGCTCACCCGACCGCTCTGGGGCCAACGTCCTGACTTTC. The chain employs TRBV18 and TRBJ2-6, with unresolved D. This CDR3 comprises 15 residues. The germline gives CDR1 KGHSH, CDR2 LQKENI. V was cut by 3 bases and J by 0 bases, with 6 bases left in between. Drawing the rest from reference TRBV18 and TRBJ2-6, the complete variable domain is NAGVMQNPRHLVRRRGQEARLRCSPMKGHSHVYWYRQLPEEGLKFMVYLQKENIIDESGMPKERFSAEFPKEGPSILRIQQVVRGDSAAYFCASSPDRSGANVLTFGAGSRLTVL.

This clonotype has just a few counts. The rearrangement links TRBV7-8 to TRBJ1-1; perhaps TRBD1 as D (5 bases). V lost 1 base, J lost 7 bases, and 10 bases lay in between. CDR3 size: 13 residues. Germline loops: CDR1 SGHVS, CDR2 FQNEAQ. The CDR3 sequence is CASSLERGVEAFF. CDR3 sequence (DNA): TGTGCCAGCAGCTTAGAACGGGGGGTTGAAGCTTTCTTT.

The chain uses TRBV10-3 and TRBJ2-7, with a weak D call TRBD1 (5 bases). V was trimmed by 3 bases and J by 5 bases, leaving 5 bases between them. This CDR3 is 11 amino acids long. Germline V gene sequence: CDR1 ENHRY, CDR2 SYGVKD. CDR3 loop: CAISEQDEQYF. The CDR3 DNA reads TGTGCCATCAGTGAACAGGACGAGCAGTACTTC.

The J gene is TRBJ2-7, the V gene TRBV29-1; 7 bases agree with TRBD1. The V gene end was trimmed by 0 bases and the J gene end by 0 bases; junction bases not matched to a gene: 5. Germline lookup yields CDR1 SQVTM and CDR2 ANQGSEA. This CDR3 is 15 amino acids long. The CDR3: CSVEDRTGFSYEQYF. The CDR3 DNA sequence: TGCAGCGTTGAAGACCGGACAGGCTTCTCCTACGAGCAGTACTTC.

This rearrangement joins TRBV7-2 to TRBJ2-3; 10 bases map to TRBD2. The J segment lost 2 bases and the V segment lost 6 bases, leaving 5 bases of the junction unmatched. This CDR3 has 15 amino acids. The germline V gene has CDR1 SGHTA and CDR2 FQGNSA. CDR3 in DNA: TGTGCCAGCAGGCATAGCGGGGGGTTCACAGATACGCAGTATTTT. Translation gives CASRHSGGFTDTQYF. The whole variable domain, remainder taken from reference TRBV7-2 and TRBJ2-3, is GAGVSQSPSNKVTEKGKDVELRCDPISGHTALYWYRQSLGQGLEFLIYFQGNSAPDKSGLPSDRFSAERTGGSVSTLTIQRTQQEDSAVYLCASRHSGGFTDTQYFGPGTRLTVL.

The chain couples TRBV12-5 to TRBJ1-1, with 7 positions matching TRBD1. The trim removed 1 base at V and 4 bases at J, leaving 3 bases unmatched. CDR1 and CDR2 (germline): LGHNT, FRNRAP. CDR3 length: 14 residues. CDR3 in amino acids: CASGLGQGSTEAFF. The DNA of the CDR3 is TGTGCTAGTGGTTTGGGACAGGGAAGCACTGAAGCTTTCTTT.

CDR3 sequence (DNA): TGTGCCAGCAGCACCGGTCCGGGGAATGGCTACACCTTC. The encoded protein is CASSTGPGNGYTF. This chain connects TRBV7-2 to TRBJ1-2; D not resolved. Germline loops: CDR1 SGHTA, CDR2 FQGNSA. The CDR3 has 13 amino acids. Trimming cost V 5 bases and J 6 bases, with 13 bases left between them.

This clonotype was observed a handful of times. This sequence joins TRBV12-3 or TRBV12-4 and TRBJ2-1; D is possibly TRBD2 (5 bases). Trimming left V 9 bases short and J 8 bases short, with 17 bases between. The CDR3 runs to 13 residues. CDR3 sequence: CASLEVPSHEQFF. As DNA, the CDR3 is TGTGCCAGTTTGGAGGTCCCCAGCCATGAGCAGTTCTTC.

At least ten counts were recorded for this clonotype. The CDR3: CASSASGRPNNEQFF. The CDR3 DNA follows: TGTGCCAGCAGCGCTAGCGGGAGGCCAAACAATGAGCAGTTCTTC. V gene TRBV7-9 combines with J gene TRBJ2-1, with 11 bases matching TRBD2. The CDR3 runs 15 residues. Germline loops: CDR1 SEHNR, CDR2 FQNEAQ (reference sequence). Losses at the gene ends were 5 bases for V and 5 bases for J; bases not matched to a gene: 5.

The CDR3, as DNA: TGTGCCAGCAGCTTAGAATTTTTTTTGGGGGCTTATGGCTACACCTTC. It yields the protein CASSLEFFLGAYGYTF. J is TRBJ1-2 and V is TRBV7-2; perhaps TRBD1 as D (6 bases). CDR1 and CDR2 (germline): SGHTA, FQGNSA. Deletions cut 1 base from V and 5 bases from J, with 17 bases between. The CDR3 spans 16 residues. Full variable domain (outside the CDR3, taken from reference TRBV7-2 and TRBJ1-2): GAGVSQSPSNKVTEKGKDVELRCDPISGHTALYWYRQSLGQGLEFLIYFQGNSAPDKSGLPSDRFSAERTGGSVSTLTIQRTQQEDSAVYLCASSLEFFLGAYGYTFGSGTRLTVV.